The next 13 T cell receptor beta chains were all read from a single sample in a study of cytomegalovirus exposure and HLA in healthy donors. Profiling relied on immunoSEQ multiplex PCR, and the TCRdb table lists in-frame clones only, not all of them. Seen here are around 150,000 clones, roughly nine tenths observed once, and the top ten hold roughly 5.7%. Sequencing was performed on PBMCs. Receptors were obtained from a woman between 25 and 40 years old in good health and CMV-seronegative.

The CDR3, as DNA: TGTGCCAGCAGTGGAAGGCCGGGGGGTGGGTACAATGAGCAGTTCTTC. It translates to CASSGRPGGGYNEQFF. The chain uses TRBV6-1 and TRBJ2-1; TRBD2 aligns across 7 bases. V lost 4 bases to trimming and J lost 4 bases; unmatched junction nucleotides: 10. This CDR3 region has 16 residues. Germline V lookup: CDR1 MNHNS, CDR2 SASEGT.

This clone was seen more than once but under ten times. V usage is TRBV7-8 and J usage is TRBJ2-7; D is unresolved. Germline CDR1 SGHVS, CDR2 FQNEAQ. This CDR3 is built from 16 residues. V lost 5 bases to trimming and J lost 0 bases, with 17 bases between them. CDR3 in DNA: TGTGCCAGCAGCCAGGATCTCGCGGCCAACTCCTACGAGCAGTACTTC. Residues: CASSQDLAANSYEQYF.

The V call is TRBV28, the J call TRBJ2-7, with TRBD1 as a possible D gene (5 bases). CDR1 and CDR2 from the germline V gene are MDHEN and SYDVKM. Trimming stripped 5 bases from V and 3 bases from J, with 17 bases between. This CDR3 contains 15 residues. The CDR3 region is CASSPKTVGYYEQYF. The CDR3 bases are TGTGCCAGCAGTCCTAAGACAGTAGGTTACTACGAGCAGTACTTC. The variable domain in full, with the rest retrieved from reference TRBV28 and TRBJ2-7, is DVKVTQSSRYLVKRTGEKVFLECVQDMDHENMFWYRQDPGLGLRLIYFSYDVKMKEKGDIPEGYSVSREKKERFSLILESASTNQTSMYLCASSPKTVGYYEQYFGPGTRLTVT.

The rearrangement uses TRBV6-6 and TRBJ2-7, with D perhaps matching TRBD1 (7 bases). CDR1 MNHNY and CDR2 SVGAGI come from the germline V gene (reference sequence). This CDR3 has 14 amino acids. Trimming removed 5 bases at V and 1 base at J, with 12 bases between. The CDR3: CASSVRGQSYEQYF. Here the CDR3 DNA reads TGTGCCAGCAGTGTGCGGGGACAGTCCTACGAGCAGTACTTC.

This clone was seen once. The genes are TRBV4-2 and TRBJ2-3; a weak D match, TRBD1 (6 bases). Germline V gene sequence: CDR1 LGHNA, CDR2 YNFKEQ. Trimming took off 4 bases at V and 1 base at J, with 9 bases between the two ends. The CDR3 is made up of 14 amino acids. The DNA of the CDR3 is TGTGCCAGCAGCCGAAACAGGGGCACAGATACGCAGTATTTT. This translates into CASSRNRGTDTQYF.

The rearrangement links TRBV7-2 to TRBJ2-2; tentative D call: TRBD1 (6 bases). CDR3 length: 15 amino acids. The germline V gene encodes CDR1 SGHTA and CDR2 FQGNSA. V was shortened by 1 base and J by 4 bases, with 10 bases between the two germline ends. The CDR3 here is CASSLVGGRTGELFF. The CDR3 region has the DNA TGTGCCAGCAGCTTAGTTGGGGGCCGCACCGGGGAGCTGTTTTTT.

For the CDR3, the DNA is TGTGCCAGCAGTTACTCGAAAGGGGAAGAGACCCAGTACTTC. This codes for CASSYSKGEETQYF. This chain connects TRBV6-6 to TRBJ2-5; tentative D call: TRBD1 (5 bases). V lost 0 bases and J lost 3, with 8 bases in between. The length of the CDR3 is 14 residues. In germline, CDR1 is MNHNY, CDR2 SVGAGI (reference sequence).

CDR3 sequence reads: CASSFSANGYTF. CDR3 nucleotides: TGTGCCAGCAGTTTTTCAGCTAATGGCTACACCTTC. The genes are TRBV28 and TRBJ1-2; no definite D call. Germline V gives CDR1 MDHEN, CDR2 SYDVKM. CDR3 length: 12 residues. With 3 bases removed from V and 6 bases from J, the gap between germline ends came to 8 bases.

The chain links TRBV4-3 to TRBJ2-2, with 11 bases aligning to TRBD1. J was trimmed by 7 bases and V by 1 base; bases with no gene match: 8. The CDR3 is made up of 17 amino acids. The germline V gene encodes CDR1 LGHNA and CDR2 YSLEER. CDR3 region: CASSQVRTGGPIGELFF. Written as DNA, the CDR3 is TGCGCCAGCAGCCAAGTAAGGACAGGGGGCCCAATCGGGGAGCTGTTTTTT.

The chain couples TRBV5-6 to TRBJ1-3; the D gene is possibly TRBD1 (6 bases). V was shortened by 3 bases and J by 8 bases, with 12 bases between the two germline ends. Germline loops: CDR1 SGHDT, CDR2 YYEEEE. CDR3 size: 13 residues. CDR3: CASSSRQVHTIYF. Written as DNA, the CDR3 is TGTGCCAGCAGCTCAAGACAGGTCCACACCATATATTTT.

The CDR3 coding sequence is TGTGCCAGCAGTTACGCGGAAAGCTACGAGCAGTACTTC. It is translated as CASSYAESYEQYF. This chain links TRBV6-5 with TRBJ2-7, with no clear D. This CDR3 contains 13 residues. Trimming took 2 bases from V and 3 from J, leaving 8 bases between them. CDR1 is MNHEY and CDR2 is SVGAGI in the germline V gene.

The rearrangement links TRBV5-4 to TRBJ2-7; 15 bases are shared with TRBD2. The junction had 2 bases not matched to a gene; V was cut back by 0 bases and J by 7 bases. Germline V gene sequence: CDR1 SGHNT, CDR2 YYREEE (reference sequence). The CDR3 consists of 15 residues. In nucleotides, the CDR3 is TGTGCCAGCAGCTTGGACGGACTAGCGGGGGGGGAGCAGTACTTC. Its protein is CASSLDGLAGGEQYF. Complete variable domain (other parts from reference TRBV5-4 and TRBJ2-7): ETGVTQSPTHLIKTRGQQVTLRCSSQSGHNTVSWYQQALGQGPQFIFQYYREEENGRGNFPPRFSGLQFPNYSSELNVNALELDDSALYLCASSLDGLAGGEQYFGPGTRLTVT.

With regard to this clone: Other DNA sequences from this sample encode an identical CDR3 as well. V usage is TRBV5-6 and J usage is TRBJ2-1; no reliable D call. V lost 0 bases, J lost 7 bases, and 5 bases lay in between. This CDR3 has 12 amino acids. Germline CDR1 and CDR2: SGHDT and YYEEEE. The CDR3 DNA follows: TGTGCCAGCAGCTTGGTGAGGAATGAGCAGTTCTTC. The encoded protein is CASSLVRNEQFF.